One sample yielded the 14 T cell receptor beta chains listed below, sequenced in a study of post-analysis software for immune sequencing data. General study findings and limits: TRBV5-6, TRBV5-1 and TRBV20-1 belonged to a set of about five TRBV segments that were more frequent in patients than controls.

The authors incorporated unique molecular identifiers into the TCR beta cDNA libraries. In TCRdb, the PCR reads were re-called with MiXCR into one record per CDR3 protein. The table has about 260,000 distinct CDR3 sequences, 36% seen once. No antigen is known for these receptors. The specimen was blood. The source is a girl under 18 with multiple sclerosis.

The chain couples TRBV5-1 to TRBJ1-3; unclear D gene. CDR1 SGHRS and CDR2 YFSETQ come from the germline V gene. CDR3 length: 17 residues. V lost 0 bases and J lost 2, with 15 bases in between. CDR3 loop: CASSLAGGTPAGNTIYF. In DNA form, the CDR3 reads TGCGCCAGCAGCTTGGCCGGCGGAACACCAGCTGGAAACACCATATATTTT.

This rearrangement joins TRBV2 to TRBJ1-1; no clear D gene. This CDR3 has 12 residues. The ends were cut back, 1 base at V and 9 bases at J, with 9 bases in the middle. Germline CDR1 reads SNHLY; CDR2 reads FYNNEI. DNA of the CDR3: TGTGCCAGCAGTGAAGAGGATGAGAAAGCTTTCTTT. Its translation is CASSEEDEKAFF.

This clonotype occurred many times. The rearrangement uses TRBV29-1 and TRBJ1-2; no firm D call. Germline lookup yields CDR1 SQVTM and CDR2 ANQGSEA. Trimming pared 0 bases from V and 8 bases from J, leaving 19 bases between. The CDR3 extends over 15 amino acids. In DNA form, the CDR3 reads TGCAGCGTTGAAGACTCCAAGACAAGGAGTAGGGGCTACACCTTC. This sequence encodes CSVEDSKTRSRGYTF.

In its sample, this clonotype was seen many times. The rearrangement uses TRBV6-2 or TRBV6-3 and TRBJ2-5; a weak D match, TRBD2 (6 bases). The ends were cut back, 6 bases at V and 3 bases at J, with 20 bases in the middle. Per germline, CDR1 MNHEY and CDR2 SVGEGT. CDR3 length: 16 amino acids. Here the CDR3 DNA reads TGTGCCAGCAGCCACCTACCTTCGGGGGTCGAAGAGACCCAGTACTTC. Protein: CASSHLPSGVEETQYF.

This clonotype was recorded a few times. V gene TRBV10-3 combines with J gene TRBJ2-1; D is possibly TRBD2 (6 bases). Germline values: CDR1 ENHRY, CDR2 SYGVKD. The CDR3 has 16 residues. V was shortened by 3 bases and J by 0 bases, with 12 bases between the two germline ends. The CDR3, as DNA: TGTGCCATCAGTGACCGGCGGGGCACCTCCTACAATGAGCAGTTCTTC. Its translation is CAISDRRGTSYNEQFF.

There are a few counts of this clonotype. This chain joins TRBV2 and TRBJ2-1; no firm D call. Trimming left V 6 bases short and J 9 bases short, with 18 bases between. This CDR3 comprises 14 residues. Germline assignment: CDR1 SNHLY and CDR2 FYNNEI. CDR3 region: CASSQSGVQFEQFF. CDR3 in DNA: TGTGCCAGCAGCCAATCTGGCGTGCAATTTGAGCAGTTCTTC.

Turning to this clonotype: It is likely a read error, because the conserved phenylalanine at the end of the CDR3 is missing. The chain uses TRBV4-2 and TRBJ2-2; no firm D call. Germline assignment: CDR1 LGHNA and CDR2 YNFKEQ. The V end was cut by 4 bases, the J end by 6 bases, with 12 bases between. The CDR3 sequence is 14 residues long. As DNA, the CDR3 is TGTGCCAGCAGCCCCAAAAGGGTCGCCGGGGAGCTGTTTGTT. As protein: CASSPKRVAGELFV.

This clonotype has only a few counts. A much more abundant neighbour one base away suggests this may be a read error. V gene TRBV9 combines with J gene TRBJ2-1; D is perhaps TRBD2 (5 bases). The J call is in doubt because the DNA end fits TRBJ2-7 better. Germline V lookup: CDR1 SGDLS, CDR2 YYNGEE. The CDR3 length is 14 residues. CDR3 sequence reads: CASRTHDTDNEQYF. CDR3 in DNA: TGTGCCAGCCGGACTCACGACACCGACAATGAGCAGTACTTC.

The J gene is TRBJ2-1, the V gene TRBV7-2, with a possible D match to TRBD1 (6 bases). The CDR3 covers 14 residues. Trimming took off 5 bases at V and 7 bases at J, with 15 bases between the two ends. Germline lookup yields CDR1 SGHTA and CDR2 FQGNSA. The CDR3 spells CASSKEQGINEQFF. The CDR3 DNA reads TGTGCCAGCAGCAAAGAACAGGGAATTAATGAGCAGTTCTTC.

This clonotype was observed many times. The genes are TRBV6-2 or TRBV6-3 and TRBJ1-1; perhaps TRBD1 as D (5 bases). Germline CDR1 reads MNHEY; CDR2 reads SVGEGT. With 4 bases removed from V and 2 bases from J, the gap between germline ends came to 20 bases. CDR3 size: 17 residues. The CDR3 nucleotides are TGTGCCAGCAGTTTATTTCCGGGACGTAGAAGTAACACTGAAGCTTTCTTT. Protein product: CASSLFPGRRSNTEAFF.

Remarks on this clonotype: Given a much more abundant clone one base away, this may be a read error. V usage is TRBV12-3 or TRBV12-4 and J usage is TRBJ1-2, with TRBD1 matching over 7 bases. The CDR3 extends over 13 amino acids. CDR3 DNA: TGTGCCAGCAGACAACAGGGGAGCTATGGCAACACCTTC. It yields the protein CASRQQGSYGNTF.

The J gene is TRBJ1-1, the V gene TRBV3-1; TRBD1 matches at 7 bases. V lost 5 bases to trimming and J lost 1 base; unmatched junction nucleotides: 4. The germline V gene encodes CDR1 LGHDT and CDR2 YNNKEL (reference sequence). This CDR3 is built from 14 residues. The CDR3 DNA follows: TGTGCCAGCAGCTACGGGACAGCGAACACTGAAGCTTTCTTT. This translates into CASSYGTANTEAFF.

The V call is TRBV28, the J call TRBJ2-1; D perhaps matches TRBD2 (5 bases). The CDR3 is 15 residues long. V was cut by 3 bases and J by 7 bases, with 16 bases left in between. Per the germline V gene, CDR1 is MDHEN and CDR2 is SYDVKM. The CDR3 coding sequence is TGTGCCAGCAGTTTCTCTAGCCGGCCGGGTAATGAGCAGTTCTTC. The encoded protein is CASSFSSRPGNEQFF.

Only a few counts were recorded for this clonotype. J is TRBJ2-7 and V is TRBV15, with D possibly being TRBD1 or TRBD2 (6 bases each). V was shortened by 0 bases and J by 7 bases, with 13 bases between the two germline ends. CDR3 length: 14 amino acids. Germline CDR1 is LNHNV and CDR2 is YYDKDF (reference sequence). As DNA, the CDR3 is TGTGCCACCAGCAGAGATCGGGGGCCGAGGGAGCAGTACTTC. It codes for CATSRDRGPREQYF.